The 32 T cell receptor beta chains reported below all come from one sample, sequenced in a study of cytomegalovirus exposure and HLA in healthy donors. Assay: immunoSEQ multiplex PCR; the TCRdb copy retains only in-frame clones and omits some. The sample shows about 110,000 clones, approximately 95% of them seen only once. The specimen was PBMCs. The receptor set was obtained from a woman under 30 in good health and CMV-seronegative.

This rearrangement joins TRBV28 to TRBJ1-4; D uncertain. This CDR3 is built from 14 residues. Trimming removed 4 bases from V and 3 bases from J, with 9 bases in between. Germline V gene sequence: CDR1 MDHEN, CDR2 SYDVKM. CDR3 coding DNA: TGTGCCAGCAGTTACGTAGCATCTAATGAAAAACTGTTTTTT. This translates into CASSYVASNEKLFF.

This chain uses TRBV7-9 with TRBJ2-3, with 8 bases that match TRBD1. V dropped 5 bases and J dropped 5; count of bases not matched to a gene: 12. The germline V gene has CDR1 SEHNR and CDR2 FQNEAQ (reference sequence). CDR3 length equals 16 residues. The CDR3, as DNA: TGTGCCAGCAGCCAAATCGAACCGGGACAGGAAGATACGCAGTATTTT. Protein: CASSQIEPGQEDTQYF.

The chain combines TRBV27 with TRBJ1-5; 10 bases fit TRBD1. This CDR3 spans 15 amino acids. J gave up 2 bases and V 9 bases, and 7 bases lay outside the gene matches. Looked up from germline, CDR1 is MNHEY and CDR2 is SMNVEV (reference sequence). The CDR3 here is CARRDRGSGNQPQHF. DNA of the CDR3: TGTGCCAGGAGGGACAGGGGCAGCGGCAATCAGCCCCAGCATTTT.

The chain couples TRBV7-9 to TRBJ2-7; possible D gene TRBD2, 5 bases. Trimming took off 1 base at V and 3 bases at J, with 10 bases between the two ends. There are 14 residues in the CDR3. Germline V gene data show CDR1 as SEHNR and CDR2 as FQNEAQ (reference sequence). The CDR3 spells CASSLVEVSYEQYF. In nucleotides, the CDR3 is TGTGCCAGCAGCTTAGTGGAGGTGAGCTACGAGCAGTACTTC.

The chain combines TRBV19 with TRBJ2-7; tentatively, D is TRBD1 (6 bases). The CDR3 has 12 amino acids. V shed 5 bases and J shed 5 bases, with 10 bases lying between them. CDR1 LNHDA and CDR2 SQIVND come from the germline V gene (reference sequence). CDR3 nucleotide sequence: TGTGCCAGTAGTTCGACAGGAGACGAGCAGTACTTC. Residues: CASSSTGDEQYF.

The chain joins TRBV4-3 to TRBJ2-6; the D gene is possibly TRBD1 (6 bases). V was shortened by 0 bases and J by 0 bases, with 9 bases between the two germline ends. CDR3 size: 17 residues. Germline CDR1 reads LGHNA; CDR2 reads YSLEER. This CDR3 is CASSQDWDISGANVLTF. The CDR3 DNA reads TGCGCCAGCAGCCAAGATTGGGACATCTCTGGGGCCAACGTCCTGACTTTC.

V gene TRBV7-9 combines with J gene TRBJ2-7; D is possibly TRBD2 (6 bases). CDR1 and CDR2 from the germline V gene are SEHNR and FQNEAQ (reference sequence). The V end lost 1 base, the J end lost 3 bases, and 10 bases lay between the germline ends. The CDR3 is 14 amino acids. This CDR3 is CASSLGGGGYEQYF. The DNA of the CDR3 is TGTGCCAGCAGCTTAGGTGGGGGAGGCTACGAGCAGTACTTC.

The rearrangement uses TRBV7-2 and TRBJ2-1; 10 bases are a match to TRBD2. Trimming took 0 bases from V and 9 from J; bases not matched to a gene: 8. The germline CDR1 and CDR2 sequences are SGHTA and FQGNSA. The CDR3 is made up of 16 amino acids. The CDR3 sequence: CASSLAPTSGVCEQFF. CDR3 nucleotides: TGTGCCAGCAGCTTAGCTCCCACTAGCGGGGTTTGTGAGCAGTTCTTC.

CDR3 sequence reads: CASSERSRGNTIYF. CDR3 DNA sequence: TGTGCCAGCAGCGAGAGAAGTCGGGGAAACACCATATATTTT. This sequence joins TRBV7-2 and TRBJ1-3; D ambiguous. The CDR3 runs to 14 residues. The germline V gene encodes CDR1 SGHTA and CDR2 FQGNSA. V lost 5 bases to trimming and J lost 4 bases, with 12 bases between them.

Note on this clone: One end of the junction is discordant with germline, which a read error may explain. The chain recombines TRBV6-6 with TRBJ2-1; 8 nucleotides line up with TRBD1. Germline V gene data show CDR1 as MNHNY and CDR2 as SVGAGI (reference sequence). The CDR3 contains 14 residues. CDR3 sequence reads: CACSMDRALNEQFF. For the CDR3, the DNA is TGTGCCTGCAGTATGGACAGGGCTCTCAATGAGCAGTTCTTC.

This sequence joins TRBV4-1 and TRBJ1-4; TRBD1 is a possible D gene (5 bases). This CDR3 is 15 amino acids long. With 5 bases removed from V and 8 bases from J, the gap between germline ends came to 18 bases. Germline V gene lookup returns CDR1 MGHRA and CDR2 YSYEKL. CDR3 sequence: CASSYGTPFEEKLFF. CDR3 coding DNA: TGCGCCAGCAGCTATGGGACTCCCTTTGAGGAAAAACTGTTTTTT.

The chain links TRBV6-1 to TRBJ1-2; 8 bases match TRBD1. The trim removed 5 bases at V and 4 bases at J, leaving 6 bases unmatched. Germline V lookup: CDR1 MNHNS, CDR2 SASEGT. The CDR3 length is 14 residues. CDR3 sequence (DNA): TGTGCCAGCAGTCCAGGACAGGGACCCTATGGCTACACCTTC. This translates into CASSPGQGPYGYTF.

Remarks on this clone: At one end, the junction sequence differs from germline, possibly due to a read error. The chain carries TRBV5-1 and TRBJ2-7, with D possibly being TRBD2 (5 bases). The CDR3 has 12 residues. In germline, CDR1 is SGHRS, CDR2 YFSETQ. The CDR3 DNA follows: TGCGCCAGCAGCCCTGGAGGCTACAAGCAGTACTTC. Translated, it gives CASSPGGYKQYF.

This chain uses TRBV9 with TRBJ1-2; D call uncertain. The CDR3 runs to 14 residues. Germline V gives CDR1 SGDLS, CDR2 YYNGEE. V lost 4 bases and J lost 8, with 18 bases in between. CDR3: CASSTGGEFSGYTF. CDR3 nucleotide sequence: TGTGCCAGCAGCACTGGAGGCGAGTTCTCGGGCTACACCTTC.

This chain uses TRBV4-1 with TRBJ2-3; tentative D call: TRBD2 (5 bases). V was pared by 0 bases and J by 6 bases, with 7 bases between. This CDR3 is 13 amino acids long. Per germline, CDR1 MGHRA and CDR2 YSYEKL. The chain's CDR3 is CASSQDWEDTQYF. In DNA, the CDR3 is TGCGCCAGCAGCCAAGATTGGGAGGATACGCAGTATTTT.

The V gene is TRBV18, the J gene TRBJ1-5; 8 positions agree with TRBD1. The V segment lost 6 bases and the J segment 5 bases; nucleotides outside the gene matches: 6. CDR1 is KGHSH, CDR2 LQKENI, per germline. The CDR3 is made up of 14 amino acids. CDR3 sequence reads: CASSLDRDYQPQHF. The CDR3 nucleotides read TGTGCCAGCTCTTTGGACAGGGATTATCAGCCCCAGCATTTT.

This chain joins TRBV19 and TRBJ1-1, with D hard to call. Per germline, CDR1 LNHDA and CDR2 SQIVND (reference sequence). The V and J ends lost 7 bases and 0 bases respectively, with 15 bases between them. This CDR3 region has 15 residues. CDR3 sequence reads: CASKDPHTVNTEAFF. DNA for the CDR3: TGTGCCAGTAAGGATCCACACACAGTGAACACTGAAGCTTTCTTT.

This chain connects TRBV4-2 to TRBJ2-7, with 9 bases that match TRBD1. Trimming cost V 3 bases and J 4 bases; bases outside gene matches: 7. The CDR3 has 15 amino acids. Germline loops: CDR1 LGHNA, CDR2 YNFKEQ. CDR3 DNA sequence: TGTGCCAGCAGCCAGGATAACAGGGGGCTGTACGAGCAGTACTTC. This translates into CASSQDNRGLYEQYF.

V and J are TRBV5-6 and TRBJ1-1, with D maybe TRBD1 (5 bases). CDR3 size: 11 residues. Germline assignment: CDR1 SGHDT and CDR2 YYEEEE. V lost 0 bases to trimming and J lost 8 bases, with 5 bases between them. In nucleotides, the CDR3 is TGTGCCAGCAGCTTGGGACAGGAAGCTTTCTTT. It is translated as CASSLGQEAFF.

This clone was observed a single time. The chain links TRBV4-3 to TRBJ2-7, with 7 nucleotides matching TRBD1. The CDR3 is 16 residues long. The V segment lost 0 bases and the J segment 2 bases; nucleotides outside the gene matches: 7. CDR1 is LGHNA, CDR2 YSLEER, per germline. In DNA, the CDR3 is TGCGCCAGCAGCCAAGATAATATGCAGGGGGCCTACGAGCAGTACTTC. Translation gives CASSQDNMQGAYEQYF.

The rearrangement uses TRBV25-1 and TRBJ2-1, with no clear D. Germline values: CDR1 MGHDK, CDR2 SYGVNS. This CDR3 is 13 amino acids long. V lost 3 bases to trimming and J lost 8 bases, with 11 bases between them. The CDR3 nucleotides are TGTGCCAGCAGTGACTGGTCGGTTTATGAGCAGTTCTTC. Protein product: CASSDWSVYEQFF.

V gene TRBV19 combines with J gene TRBJ1-2, with 9 nucleotides matching TRBD1. CDR3 length: 13 amino acids. Germline CDR1 LNHDA, CDR2 SQIVND (reference sequence). After removal of 6 bases from V and 6 bases from J, the junction contained 5 bases not matched to a gene. The CDR3 is CASRNTGGDGYTF. The CDR3 region has the DNA TGTGCCAGTAGAAACACAGGGGGCGATGGCTACACCTTC. The full variable domain, its missing parts supplied by reference TRBV19 and TRBJ1-2, is DGGITQSPKYLFRKEGQNVTLSCEQNLNHDAMYWYRQDPGQGLRLIYYSQIVNDFQKGDIAEGYSVSREKKESFPLTVTSAQKNPTAFYLCASRNTGGDGYTFGSGTRLTVV.

The chain recombines TRBV10-3 with TRBJ1-2; possibly TRBD1 for D (5 bases). Trimming pared 3 bases from V and 4 bases from J, leaving 15 bases between. Germline CDR1 and CDR2: ENHRY and SYGVKD. The CDR3 is 15 amino acids. The CDR3, as DNA: TGTGCCATCAGTGACCCATCTGACAGAACCTATGGCTACACCTTC. Amino acid sequence: CAISDPSDRTYGYTF.

The rearrangement joins TRBV4-1 to TRBJ2-7, with D hard to call. The CDR3 totals 13 residues. Germline V gene sequence: CDR1 MGHRA, CDR2 YSYEKL. V dropped 1 base and J dropped 7 bases, with 11 bases sitting between them. DNA of the CDR3: TGCGCCAGCAGCCAAGCAGTGCTGTTGGAGCAGTACTTC. This translates into CASSQAVLLEQYF.

The J gene is TRBJ2-5, the V gene TRBV25-1, with 10 bases fitting TRBD1. The J segment lost 0 bases and the V segment lost 2 bases, leaving 3 bases of the junction unmatched. The CDR3 sequence is 16 residues long. Germline V lookup: CDR1 MGHDK, CDR2 SYGVNS. CDR3 sequence (DNA): TGTGCCAGCAGTGAAGGCGGGACAGGGGACCAAGAGACCCAGTACTTC. This sequence encodes CASSEGGTGDQETQYF.

This sequence joins TRBV6-6 and TRBJ2-5, with 10 bases fitting TRBD1. Germline V CDR1 and CDR2: MNHNY, SVGAGI (reference sequence). This CDR3 comprises 16 residues. V was clipped by 5 bases and J by 4 bases; unmatched bases: 10. The CDR3 DNA follows: TGTGCCAGCAGTCCGCCGGGGACAGGGGAGGGAGAGACCCAGTACTTC. Protein: CASSPPGTGEGETQYF.

This chain uses TRBV5-4 with TRBJ2-1, with 7 positions matching TRBD2. Germline V gene sequence: CDR1 SGHNT, CDR2 YYREEE (reference sequence). The CDR3 totals 16 residues. J gave up 3 bases and V 5 bases, and 11 bases lay outside the gene matches. The chain's CDR3 is CASSPKLGGDYNEQFF. The CDR3 coding sequence is TGTGCCAGCAGTCCGAAGTTGGGGGGGGACTACAATGAGCAGTTCTTC. The full variable domain, in which reference TRBV5-4 and TRBJ2-1 provide the parts outside the CDR3, is ETGVTQSPTHLIKTRGQQVTLRCSSQSGHNTVSWYQQALGQGPQFIFQYYREEENGRGNFPPRFSGLQFPNYSSELNVNALELDDSALYLCASSPKLGGDYNEQFFGPGTRLTVL.

This clone was seen more than once but under ten times. The V call is TRBV5-5, the J call TRBJ1-4; 10 bases map to TRBD1. The V segment lost 3 bases and the J segment 7 bases; nucleotides outside the gene matches: 9. The CDR3 is 16 amino acids. Germline V gene data show CDR1 as SGHKS and CDR2 as YYEKEE (reference sequence). The CDR3 nucleotides read TGTGCCAGCAGCTCGACGACAGGGGGCGGGATTGAAAAACTGTTTTTT. It translates to CASSSTTGGGIEKLFF.

V and J are TRBV7-2 and TRBJ1-5; D might be TRBD1 (5 bases). V dropped 1 base and J dropped 6 bases, with 13 bases sitting between them. Germline V gene sequence: CDR1 SGHTA, CDR2 FQGNSA. The CDR3 consists of 15 residues. The CDR3 region has the DNA TGTGCCAGCAGCTTAGAGGCAGGGCCCAGTCAGCCCCAGCATTTT. It specifies CASSLEAGPSQPQHF.

J is TRBJ1-3 and V is TRBV28; D remains unclear. V was trimmed by 8 bases and J by 8 bases, leaving 19 bases between them. Germline V gene data show CDR1 as MDHEN and CDR2 as SYDVKM. This CDR3 has 14 residues. CDR3 nucleotide sequence: TGTGCCAGCTCTAACTACCCCGGAGGAGACACCATATATTTT. It translates to CASSNYPGGDTIYF.

This chain joins TRBV7-9 and TRBJ2-1; 9 bases map to TRBD1. Unmatched junction bases numbered 8, after V lost 3 bases and J lost 5 bases. Per germline, CDR1 SEHNR and CDR2 FQNEAQ (reference sequence). This CDR3 contains 16 residues. The CDR3 region is CASSLETGGWDNEQFF. The CDR3 nucleotides are TGTGCCAGCAGCTTGGAGACAGGGGGTTGGGACAATGAGCAGTTCTTC. The variable domain in full, with the rest retrieved from reference TRBV7-9 and TRBJ2-1, is DTGVSQNPRHKITKRGQNVTFRCDPISEHNRLYWYRQTLGQGPEFLTYFQNEAQLEKSRLLSDRFSAERPKGSFSTLEIQRTEQGDSAMYLCASSLETGGWDNEQFFGPGTRLTVL.

This clone has a handful of counts. The chain carries TRBV28 and TRBJ1-2, with 12 bases matching TRBD1. V gave up 7 bases and J gave up 4 bases; unmatched junction bases: 13. CDR1 MDHEN and CDR2 SYDVKM come from the germline V gene. The CDR3 extends over 17 amino acids. CDR3 loop: CASTSPGQGAIVYGYTF. The CDR3 nucleotides read TGTGCCAGCACTTCCCCGGGACAGGGGGCAATCGTCTATGGCTACACCTTC.